A single TCR beta chain is shown here with its context. Its antigen is unknown. Base qualities are not provided; no much larger clone lies one nucleotide away. The protocol used for the library was PCR. This sample was sequenced with an Illumina HiSeq 2500. TCR libraries were prepared with molecular barcoding, using unique molecular identifiers to normalize TCRbeta repertoire quantification. Starting from the raw public reads, TCRdb applied fastp trimming at Q25, assembled clones with MiXCR and retained in-frame beta chains. CDR3 protein duplicates are merged, each entry listing the most common genes and DNA. Recorded for this sample are about a million distinct CDR3 sequences; around 30% of them occurred a single time. Jointly, the top ten make up 28% of the sample. This sample is part of a study of T-cell reconstitution after alpha-beta-depleted transplantation in children (TCRdb year 2016). About the full investigation: Using TCR repertoire profiling, the study quantitatively followed how T-cell immune reconstitution unfolded in children after TCRalphabeta/CD19-depleted allogeneic hematopoietic cell transplantation.

General study outcomes and caveats: About two months after transplant, the apparently early recovery of alphabetaT-cell counts reportedly depended on just several hundred clones that had expanded rapidly and came from non-depleted graft cells. In some patients, the high TCRbeta diversity seen at day 60 was put down to recipient T cells and intrathymic progenitors that had survived conditioning. Over subsequent months, a decline in hyperexpanded clone frequencies was noted, and after one year, T-cell counts and TCRbeta diversity were mostly ascribed to newly produced T cells.

The intended sense of this specimen's treatment or condition label: allogeneic hematopoietic cell transplantation with graft depleted of TCRalphabeta T cells and CD19 B cells. TCRalphabeta/CD19-depleted allogeneic hematopoietic cell grafts were given to the transplant recipients, all of whom were children. Measured from the cysteine to the phenylalanine, the CDR3 is 14 residues long. Left in the record is the CDR3 DNA by itself, 42 bases read in frame from the first base. Via the germline V gene (reference sequence), CDR1 is MNHEY and CDR2 SMNVEV. A distance of 12 bases separates the germline ends of V and J, which lose 2 bases and 6 bases respectively.

The clonotype comes from a boy younger than two who had a stem cell transplant for SCID, so the T cells may come from the graft donor. Recombination joined TRBV27 with TRBJ2-3; the D gene cannot be named for sure. The specimen was PBMCs, mostly from graft donor cells, collected 360 days after TCRalphabeta/CD19-depleted stem cell transplant. The CDR3 region has the sequence CASSLGQVQDTQYF. The sequence in DNA is TGTGCCAGCAGTTTAGGGCAGGTTCAGGATACGCAGTATTTT.